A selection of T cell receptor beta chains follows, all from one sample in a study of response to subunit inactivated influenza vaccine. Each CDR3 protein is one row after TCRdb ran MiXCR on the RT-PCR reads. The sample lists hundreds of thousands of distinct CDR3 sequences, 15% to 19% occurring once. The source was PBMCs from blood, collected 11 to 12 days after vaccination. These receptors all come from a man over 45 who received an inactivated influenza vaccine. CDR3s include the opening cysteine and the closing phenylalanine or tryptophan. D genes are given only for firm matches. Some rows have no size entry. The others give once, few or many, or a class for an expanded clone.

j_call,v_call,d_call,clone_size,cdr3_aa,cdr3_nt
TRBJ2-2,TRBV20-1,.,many,CSAERGRAGELFF,TGCAGTGCGGAGAGGGGAAGGGCTGGGGAGCTGTTTTTT
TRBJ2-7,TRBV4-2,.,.,CASSQAADSSYEQYF,TGTGCCAGCAGCCAAGCCGCAGATTCCTCCTACGAGCAGTACTTC
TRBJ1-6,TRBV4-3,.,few,CASSQGSSPLHF,TGCGCCAGCAGCCAAGGCAGTTCACCCCTCCACTTT
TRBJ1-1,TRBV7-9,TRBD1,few,CASSFWRDRGTEAFF,TGTGCCAGCAGCTTTTGGCGGGACAGGGGCACTGAAGCTTTCTTT
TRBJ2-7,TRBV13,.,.,CASSLSTGVDYEQYF,TGTGCCAGCAGCTTATCGACAGGAGTAGACTACGAGCAGTACTTC
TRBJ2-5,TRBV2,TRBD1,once,CASSADRGQETQYF,TGTGCCAGCAGTGCCGACAGGGGCCAAGAGACCCAGTACTTC
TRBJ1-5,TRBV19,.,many,CASSIPGDSNQPQHF,TGTGCCAGTAGTATCCCGGGGGATAGCAATCAGCCCCAGCATTTT
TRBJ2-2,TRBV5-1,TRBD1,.,CASSLRTGPTGELFF,TGCGCCAGCAGCTTGAGGACAGGGCCCACCGGGGAGCTGTTTTTT
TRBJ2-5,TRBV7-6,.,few,CASSNLGRDKASQYF,TGTGCCAGCAGCAATCTTGGGCGGGACAAGGCGTCCCAGTACTTC
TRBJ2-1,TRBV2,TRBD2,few,CASIPGRDKNEQFF,TGTGCCAGCATTCCCGGGAGGGATAAGAATGAGCAGTTCTTC
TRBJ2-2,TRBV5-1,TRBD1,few,CASSWNRGDSGELFF,TGCGCCAGCAGCTGGAACAGGGGGGACTCCGGGGAGCTGTTTTTT
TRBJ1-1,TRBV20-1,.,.,CSATDENTEAFF,TGCAGTGCTACAGACGAGAACACTGAAGCTTTCTTT
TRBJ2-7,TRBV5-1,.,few,CASSISGYEQYF,TGCGCCAGCAGTATAAGCGGCTACGAGCAGTACTTC
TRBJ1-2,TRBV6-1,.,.,CASSEDSLGDYGYTF,TGTGCCAGCAGTGAAGACAGCCTGGGGGACTATGGCTACACCTTC
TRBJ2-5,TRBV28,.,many,CASSLSERVPQYF,TGTGCCAGCAGTTTATCTGAACGAGTACCCCAGTACTTC
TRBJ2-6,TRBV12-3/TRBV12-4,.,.,CASSRQGGANVLTF,TGTGCCAGCAGCCGTCAGGGTGGGGCCAACGTCCTGACTTTC
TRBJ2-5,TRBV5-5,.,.,CASSVLRETQYF,TGTGCCAGCAGCGTACTAAGGGAGACCCAGTACTTC
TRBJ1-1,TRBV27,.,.,CARRDEAFF,TGTGCCCGCAGGGATGAAGCTTTCTTT
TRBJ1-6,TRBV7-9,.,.,CASSLNRVGSPLHF,TGTGCCAGCAGCTTAAACAGGGTGGGATCACCCCTCCACTTT
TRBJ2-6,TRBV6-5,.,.,CASSYSPGPSSGANVLTF,TGTGCCAGCAGTTACTCCCCGGGACCGAGCTCTGGGGCCAACGTCCTGACTTTC
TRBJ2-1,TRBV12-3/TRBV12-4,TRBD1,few,CASNSDRGNEQFF,TGTGCCAGCAACTCAGACAGGGGCAATGAGCAGTTCTTC
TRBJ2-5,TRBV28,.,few,CASSSGNKETQYF,TGTGCCAGCAGCTCGGGCAACAAGGAGACCCAGTACTTC
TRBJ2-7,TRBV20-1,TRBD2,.,CNATGTSGVLGEQYF,TGCAATGCGACCGGGACTAGCGGAGTTTTGGGCGAGCAGTACTTC
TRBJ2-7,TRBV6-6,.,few,CASNFGTKGEQYF,TGTGCCAGCAATTTTGGGACGAAAGGCGAGCAGTACTTC
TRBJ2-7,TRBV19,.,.,CASSTGHYEQYF,TGTGCCAGCTCGACAGGTCACTACGAGCAGTACTTC
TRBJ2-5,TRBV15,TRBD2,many,CATSRGTSGEGETQYF,TGTGCCACCAGCAGAGGGACTAGCGGGGAGGGAGAGACCCAGTACTTC
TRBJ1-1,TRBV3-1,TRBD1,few,CASGDRLNTEAFF,TGTGCCAGCGGGGACAGGTTGAACACTGAAGCTTTCTTT
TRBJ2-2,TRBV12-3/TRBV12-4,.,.,CASSLYGATGELFF,TGTGCCAGCAGTTTATACGGAGCCACCGGGGAGCTGTTTTTT
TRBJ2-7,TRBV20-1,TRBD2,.,CSAREPALTSGGSYEQYF,TGCAGTGCTAGGGAACCCGCCTTGACTAGCGGCGGCTCCTACGAGCAGTACTTC
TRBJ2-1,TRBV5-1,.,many,CASSFQGRANEQFF,TGCGCCAGCAGCTTTCAGGGCAGGGCTAATGAGCAGTTCTTC
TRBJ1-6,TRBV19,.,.,CASSPPLAPLHF,TGTGCCAGTAGTCCTCCCCTTGCACCCCTCCACTTT
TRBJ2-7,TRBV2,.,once,CASTMDAGPYEQYF,TGTGCCAGCACAATGGACGCAGGACCCTACGAGCAGTACTTC
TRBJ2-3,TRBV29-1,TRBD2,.,CSVKTSGHTDTQYF,TGCAGCGTTAAGACTAGCGGCCACACAGATACGCAGTATTTT
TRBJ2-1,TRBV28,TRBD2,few,CASSRLPGLAGISYNEQFF,TGTGCCAGCAGTCGACTACCGGGACTAGCGGGCATCTCCTACAATGAGCAGTTCTTC
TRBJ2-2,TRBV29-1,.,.,CSVDIWSTGELFF,TGCAGCGTTGATATCTGGAGCACCGGGGAGCTGTTTTTT
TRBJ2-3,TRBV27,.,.,CASSLIKTDTQYF,TGTGCCAGCAGTTTGATCAAGACAGATACGCAGTATTTT
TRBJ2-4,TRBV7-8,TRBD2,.,CASSHTGTTTKNIQYF,TGTGCCAGCAGCCACACCGGGACTACGACCAAAAACATTCAGTACTTC
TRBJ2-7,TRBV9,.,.,CASSVQDGTQQYF,TGTGCCAGCAGCGTACAGGACGGCACTCAGCAGTACTTC
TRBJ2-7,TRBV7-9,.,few,CASSLDGWRDEQYF,TGTGCCAGCAGCTTAGATGGTTGGAGGGACGAGCAGTACTTC
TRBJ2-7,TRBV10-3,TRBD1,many,CASGTGFYEQYF,TGTGCCAGCGGGACAGGGTTTTACGAGCAGTACTTC
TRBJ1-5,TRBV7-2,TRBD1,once,CASSLAGGGGGQPQHF,TGTGCCAGCAGCTTAGCAGGAGGGGGCGGTGGGCAGCCCCAGCATTTT
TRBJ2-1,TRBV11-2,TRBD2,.,CASSVSGRAGEQFF,TGTGCCAGCAGCGTTAGCGGGAGGGCCGGTGAGCAGTTCTTC
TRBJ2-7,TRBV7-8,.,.,CASSDISAYEQYF,TGTGCCAGCAGCGATATTTCGGCCTACGAGCAGTACTTC
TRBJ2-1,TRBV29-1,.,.,CSVVPVWGGIDNEQFF,TGCAGCGTTGTGCCCGTTTGGGGCGGGATAGACAATGAGCAGTTCTTC
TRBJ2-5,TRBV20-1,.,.,CSARPARDHQETQYF,TGCAGTGCTAGACCCGCCCGGGACCACCAAGAGACCCAGTACTTC